This T cell receptor (beta chain) was obtained from a study of T cell clusters in autoimmune cytopenias. Study observations and caveats: No experiment has yet validated the function of the T cell clusters defined in silico.

The CDR3 covers 17 residues. Per germline, CDR1 MNHEY and CDR2 SMNVEV (reference sequence). Turning to this clonotype: The antigen remains unidentified.

TRB was amplified from roughly 0.25 ug of peripheral blood genomic DNA per sample. One tube held mixed TRB-A and TRB-B primer pools for touch-down PCR. TCRdb reprocessed the multiplex PCR reads, with one entry per CDR3 protein and no DNA. Listed are over 3,000 distinct CDR3 sequences; roughly 14% falls within the top ten. The rearrangement joins TRBV27 to TRBJ2-2; with no DNA, the TCRdb D assignment of TRBD2 cannot be verified. This TCR was recovered from a human donor with an autoimmune cytopenia or autoimmune hepatitis (not recorded which). The sample consisted of peripheral blood. CDR3 sequence: CASSLIGSSGPGGELFF.